The 9 T cell receptor beta chains below come from one sample, sequenced in a study of blood T cell repertoires in COVID-19. Produced via immunoSEQ multiplex PCR; TCRdb's table is partial and in-frame only. Of 55,000 to 85,000 clones detected, more than 75% appear once; the ten largest clones hold approximately 0.83%. Sequencing was done on a sample of peripheral blood. The receptor set was obtained from a woman in her 70s with acute or convalescent COVID-19.

The chain links TRBV28 to TRBJ2-7, with 14 bases matching TRBD2. This CDR3 spans 19 amino acids. Trimming cost V 3 bases and J 5 bases; bases outside gene matches: 15. The germline V gene encodes CDR1 MDHEN and CDR2 SYDVKM. As DNA, the CDR3 is TGTGCCAGCAGTTTTGTCGGTTTCGGACTAGCGGGAGGTGTCGACGAGCAGTACTTC. Its translation: CASSFVGFGLAGGVDEQYF.

The V and J genes are TRBV28 and TRBJ2-7; D gene unclear. Trimming shortened V by 8 bases and J by 5 bases, and 13 bases separated the two germline ends. The CDR3 extends over 12 amino acids. Germline CDR1 MDHEN, CDR2 SYDVKM. In DNA form, the CDR3 reads TGTGCCAGCGGTCGCTCCCGGGACGAGCAGTACTTC. Amino acid sequence: CASGRSRDEQYF.

The chain is built from TRBV10-3 and TRBJ2-7; 11 nucleotides align to TRBD2. The germline gives CDR1 ENHRY, CDR2 SYGVKD. V lost 5 bases to trimming and J lost 6 bases; unmatched junction nucleotides: 24. CDR3 length: 20 amino acids. This CDR3 reads CAISSGTGQVTSGRVGEQYF. The CDR3 nucleotides are TGTGCCATCAGTAGCGGGACAGGGCAGGTCACTAGCGGGAGAGTCGGCGAGCAGTACTTC.

This chain joins TRBV28 and TRBJ1-2; 10 positions match TRBD1. V was pared by 6 bases and J by 8 bases, with 6 bases of the junction left unmatched. CDR3 length: 13 residues. Germline CDR1 and CDR2: MDHEN and SYDVKM. CDR3 DNA: TGTGCCAGCAGCCTAGGGACAGGGGTCGGCTACACCTTC. It specifies CASSLGTGVGYTF.

V and J are TRBV29-1 and TRBJ2-2; 11 bases fit TRBD1. CDR3 length equals 13 residues. Germline CDR1 and CDR2: SQVTM and ANQGSEA. The CDR3 bases are TGCAGTGCAACCGGGACAGGGGGCGGGGAGCTGTTTTTT. Translated: CSATGTGGGELFF.

The chain carries TRBV3-1 (or the pseudogene TRBV3-2) and TRBJ1-1; D gene ambiguous. Germline V gene sequence: CDR1 LGHDT, CDR2 YNNKEL (reference sequence). V lost 1 base, J lost 2 bases, and 14 bases lay in between. The length of the CDR3 is 16 residues. Here the CDR3 reads CASSQGTGTANTEAFF. The CDR3 DNA sequence: TGTGCCAGCAGCCAAGGAACTGGAACAGCTAACACTGAAGCTTTCTTT.

The chain combines TRBV29-1 with TRBJ2-7; no clear D gene. The CDR3 runs 16 residues. Germline CDR1 and CDR2: SQVTM and ANQGSEA. The V end was cut by 2 bases, the J end by 0 bases, with 17 bases between. DNA of the CDR3: TGCAGCGTTGAACGTGCGGTTAGGCCAAGCTCCTACGAGCAGTACTTC. Translating gives CSVERAVRPSSYEQYF.

Note on this clone: In the same sample, other DNA sequences code for this CDR3. The chain uses TRBV19 and TRBJ2-1; D remains unclear. Germline V gene lookup returns CDR1 LNHDA and CDR2 SQIVND (reference sequence). CDR3 length: 12 amino acids. Trimming removed 3 bases at V and 4 bases at J, with 4 bases between. The CDR3 region is CASSIAYNEQFF. The CDR3 bases are TGTGCCAGTAGTATCGCGTACAATGAGCAGTTCTTC.

This chain uses TRBV24-1 with TRBJ2-1; 15 bases are a match to TRBD2. This CDR3 region has 18 residues. After removal of 4 bases from V and 5 bases from J, the junction contained 8 bases not matched to a gene. Germline CDR1 KGHDR, CDR2 SFDVKD. CDR3 amino acids: CATSDPGTSGRLDNEQFF. The CDR3 DNA reads TGTGCCACCAGTGACCCCGGGACTAGCGGGAGGTTGGACAATGAGCAGTTCTTC.